Each of the 17 T cell receptor beta chains below was sequenced from the same sample in a study of shared clonotypes between healthy human individuals. Assay: immunoSEQ multiplex PCR; the TCRdb copy retains only in-frame clones and omits some. The data hold 2,500,000 or so clones, with over 85% observed a single time. Sequenced input: naive CD4+ T cells from PBMCs. Subset meaning: CD45RA+ positively selected. The receptors here all came from a man aged 18 to 30 in good health. Some clones in this sample may be carry-over from other donors' samples.

The chain carries TRBV5-1 and TRBJ2-3; D gene uncertain. The germline CDR1 and CDR2 sequences are SGHRS and YFSETQ. The CDR3 has 14 residues. The V end was cut by 4 bases, the J end by 4 bases, with 13 bases between. The CDR3 loop is CASSVYKDPDTQYF. The CDR3 DNA sequence: TGCGCCAGCAGCGTATACAAGGACCCAGATACGCAGTATTTT.

About this clone: Distinct nucleotide sequences in the sample also encode this CDR3. The chain carries TRBV5-1 and TRBJ1-4, with a weak D call TRBD1 (5 bases). Trimming took 1 base from V and 0 from J, leaving 7 bases between them. Per the germline V gene, CDR1 is SGHRS and CDR2 is YFSETQ. This CDR3 comprises 15 residues. The chain's CDR3 is CASSLQGTTNEKLFF. CDR3 nucleotides: TGCGCCAGCAGCTTGCAGGGAACAACTAATGAAAAACTGTTTTTT.

There are a few counts of this clone. V is TRBV7-9 and J is TRBJ2-7; 12 bases agree with TRBD2. V was pared by 5 bases and J by 3 bases, with 11 bases of the junction left unmatched. CDR3 length: 17 amino acids. Germline-derived CDR1 and CDR2 are SEHNR and FQNEAQ (reference sequence). The CDR3 DNA sequence: TGTGCCAGCAGCCAGAGGAGACTAGCGGGAGACGACTACGAGCAGTACTTC. Encoded protein: CASSQRRLAGDDYEQYF.

This chain joins TRBV7-8 and TRBJ2-3, with D perhaps matching TRBD1 (5 bases). V was trimmed by 5 bases and J by 3 bases, leaving 9 bases between them. This CDR3 is 13 amino acids long. CDR1 SGHVS and CDR2 FQNEAQ come from the germline V gene. The chain's CDR3 is CASSAAGTDTQYF. The CDR3, as DNA: TGTGCCAGCAGCGCGGCAGGGACAGATACGCAGTATTTT. Based on the CDR3 plus reference TRBV7-8 and TRBJ2-3, the full variable domain is GAGVSQSPRYKVAKRGQDVALRCDPISGHVSLFWYQQALGQGPEFLTYFQNEAQLDKSGLPSDRFFAERPEGSVSTLKIQRTQQEDSAVYLCASSAAGTDTQYFGPGTRLTVL.

The chain uses TRBV5-1 and TRBJ1-2; weak D call: TRBD1 (6 bases). Trimming removed 3 bases from V and 7 bases from J, with 13 bases in between. The CDR3 contains 13 residues. In germline, CDR1 is SGHRS, CDR2 YFSETQ. CDR3 in amino acids: CASSWQGSGGYTF. CDR3 bases: TGCGCCAGCAGCTGGCAGGGGTCTGGTGGCTACACCTTC.

The chain joins TRBV5-6 to TRBJ2-5; 8 bases align to TRBD2. Germline CDR1 reads SGHDT; CDR2 reads YYEEEE. This CDR3 has 14 residues. Losses at the gene ends were 6 bases for V and 4 bases for J; bases not matched to a gene: 8. The CDR3 is CASKKAGVGETQYF. DNA of the CDR3: TGTGCCAGCAAAAAAGCGGGAGTGGGAGAGACCCAGTACTTC.

The rearrangement links TRBV5-1 to TRBJ2-3; no definite D call. Trimming pared 4 bases from V and 3 bases from J, leaving 12 bases between. CDR1 and CDR2 from the germline V gene are SGHRS and YFSETQ. The CDR3 runs to 14 residues. The CDR3: CASSLLQLTDTQYF. In DNA form, the CDR3 reads TGCGCCAGCAGCCTTCTCCAACTGACAGATACGCAGTATTTT. Full variable domain (remainder filled in from reference TRBV5-1 and TRBJ2-3): KAGVTQTPRYLIKTRGQQVTLSCSPISGHRSVSWYQQTPGQGLQFLFEYFSETQRNKGNFPGRFSGRQFSNSRSEMNVSTLELGDSALYLCASSLLQLTDTQYFGPGTRLTVL.

The chain is built from TRBV19 and TRBJ2-7, with TRBD1 matching over 10 bases. Germline-derived CDR1 and CDR2 are LNHDA and SQIVND (reference sequence). Trimming removed 5 bases from V and 2 bases from J; junction bases left unmatched: 6. This CDR3 is built from 15 residues. The CDR3 loop is CASSVRDRGAYEQYF. The CDR3 nucleotides read TGTGCCAGTAGTGTACGGGACAGGGGCGCCTACGAGCAGTACTTC. Combining the CDR3 with reference TRBV19 and TRBJ2-7 gives the whole variable domain DGGITQSPKYLFRKEGQNVTLSCEQNLNHDAMYWYRQDPGQGLRLIYYSQIVNDFQKGDIAEGYSVSREKKESFPLTVTSAQKNPTAFYLCASSVRDRGAYEQYFGPGTRLTVT.

This chain uses TRBV9 with TRBJ2-5, with 7 positions matching TRBD2. This CDR3 spans 16 amino acids. CDR1 is SGDLS and CDR2 is YYNGEE in the germline V gene. V gave up 4 bases and J gave up 0 bases; unmatched junction bases: 9. The CDR3 sequence is CASSSSSGVYQETQYF. DNA of the CDR3: TGTGCCAGCAGCTCTTCCAGCGGGGTATACCAAGAGACCCAGTACTTC.

This sequence joins TRBV19 and TRBJ1-1; 9 nucleotides line up with TRBD1. The CDR3 spans 15 residues. Germline V gene sequence: CDR1 LNHDA, CDR2 SQIVND (reference sequence). V dropped 5 bases and J dropped 1; count of bases not matched to a gene: 5. The CDR3 sequence: CASSALTGGNTEAFF. The CDR3 nucleotides are TGTGCCAGTAGTGCGTTGACAGGGGGGAACACTGAAGCTTTCTTT. Full variable domain (remainder filled in from reference TRBV19 and TRBJ1-1): DGGITQSPKYLFRKEGQNVTLSCEQNLNHDAMYWYRQDPGQGLRLIYYSQIVNDFQKGDIAEGYSVSREKKESFPLTVTSAQKNPTAFYLCASSALTGGNTEAFFGQGTRLTVV.

The chain is built from TRBV9 and TRBJ1-4, with D perhaps matching TRBD1 (5 bases). The CDR3 contains 14 residues. V lost 1 base, J lost 11 bases, and 15 bases lay in between. The germline CDR1 and CDR2 sequences are SGDLS and YYNGEE. CDR3 sequence reads: CASSVPMGGWKLFF. DNA for the CDR3: TGTGCCAGCAGCGTACCGATGGGGGGGTGGAAACTGTTTTTT.

The chain is built from TRBV6-5 and TRBJ2-3; D perhaps matches TRBD2 (5 bases). The CDR3 totals 13 residues. V gave up 10 bases and J gave up 3 bases, with 14 bases separating them. CDR1 is MNHEY, CDR2 SVGAGI, per germline. The CDR3 region is CATESTGTDTQYF. The CDR3, as DNA: TGTGCCACCGAGAGCACGGGAACAGATACGCAGTATTTT.

CDR3 in DNA: TGTGCCAGCAGCGCAATGGGACAGGGGGCTGAGGAGCAGTTCTTC. Its protein product is CASSAMGQGAEEQFF. V gene TRBV9 combines with J gene TRBJ2-1; 12 nucleotides match TRBD1. With V trimmed by 3 bases and J by 10 bases, 8 bases remained unmatched. Germline assignment: CDR1 SGDLS and CDR2 YYNGEE. This CDR3 has 15 residues.

V and J are TRBV5-5 and TRBJ2-7; D might be TRBD1 (7 bases). With 2 bases removed from V and 6 bases from J, the gap between germline ends came to 18 bases. The length of the CDR3 is 15 residues. CDR1 SGHKS and CDR2 YYEKEE come from the germline V gene (reference sequence). The CDR3 nucleotides read TGTGCCAGCAGCTTCGTAATCAGGGGGGTCCCCGAGCAGTACTTC. This sequence encodes CASSFVIRGVPEQYF. The whole variable domain, remainder taken from reference TRBV5-5 and TRBJ2-7, is DAGVTQSPTHLIKTRGQQVTLRCSPISGHKSVSWYQQVLGQGPQFIFQYYEKEERGRGNFPDRFSARQFPNYSSELNVNALLLGDSALYLCASSFVIRGVPEQYFGPGTRLTVT.

The gene calls are TRBV27 and TRBJ2-5, with 7 bases matching TRBD2. The CDR3 covers 15 residues. Looked up from germline, CDR1 is MNHEY and CDR2 is SMNVEV (reference sequence). V trimming: 5 bases; J trimming: 5 bases; junction bases outside the gene matches: 11. The CDR3 is CASSLTWAGVETQYF. DNA of the CDR3: TGTGCCAGCAGTCTAACTTGGGCGGGAGTGGAGACCCAGTACTTC.

V and J are TRBV29-1 and TRBJ1-6; tentatively, D is TRBD1 (5 bases). This CDR3 has 15 residues. In germline, CDR1 is SQVTM, CDR2 ANQGSEA. V was pared by 0 bases and J by 10 bases, with 16 bases between. CDR3 DNA sequence: TGCAGCGTTGAAGATGGGCACAGGCCAGGATCACCCCTCCACTTT. Encoded protein: CSVEDGHRPGSPLHF.

This chain uses TRBV6-5 with TRBJ1-1, with 7 bases aligning to TRBD1. V shed 6 bases, J shed 4 bases, and the junction held 11 bases outside the gene matches. CDR3 length equals 15 residues. CDR1 is MNHEY and CDR2 is SVGAGI in the germline V gene. This chain's CDR3 is CASSQGGVGPTEAFF. The DNA for the CDR3 is TGTGCCAGCAGCCAGGGGGGTGTAGGGCCCACTGAAGCTTTCTTT.